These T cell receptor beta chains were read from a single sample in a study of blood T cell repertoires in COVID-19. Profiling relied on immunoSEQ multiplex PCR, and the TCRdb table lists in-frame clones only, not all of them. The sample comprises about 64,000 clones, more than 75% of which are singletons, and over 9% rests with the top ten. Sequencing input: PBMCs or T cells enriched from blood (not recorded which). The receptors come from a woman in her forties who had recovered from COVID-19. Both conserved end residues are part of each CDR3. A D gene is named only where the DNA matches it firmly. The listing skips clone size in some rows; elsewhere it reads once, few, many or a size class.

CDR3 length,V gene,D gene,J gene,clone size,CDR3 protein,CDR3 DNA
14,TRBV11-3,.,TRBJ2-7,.,CASSSPTGPYEQYF,TGTGCCAGCAGCTCCCCGACAGGACCCTACGAGCAGTACTTC
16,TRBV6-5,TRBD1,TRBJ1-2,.,CASSYSGTGVGYGYTF,TGTGCCAGCAGTTACTCTGGGACAGGGGTCGGCTATGGCTACACCTTC
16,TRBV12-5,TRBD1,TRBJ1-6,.,CASGLDTGTGNSPLHF,TGTGCTAGTGGTTTGGACACCGGGACAGGGAATTCACCCCTCCACTTT
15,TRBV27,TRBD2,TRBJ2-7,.,CASSLLAGRSIEQYF,TGTGCCAGCAGTCTACTAGCGGGACGCTCCATCGAGCAGTACTTC
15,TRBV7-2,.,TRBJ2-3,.,CASSLSGGDTDTQYF,TGTGCCAGCAGCTTATCGGGCGGGGACACAGATACGCAGTATTTT
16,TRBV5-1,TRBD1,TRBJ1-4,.,CASSLGLGQENEKLFF,TGCGCCAGCAGCTTGGGTCTGGGACAGGAGAATGAAAAACTGTTTTTT
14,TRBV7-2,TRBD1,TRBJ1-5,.,CASSFTQGNGPQHF,TGTGCCAGCAGCTTTACACAGGGGAATGGGCCCCAGCATTTT
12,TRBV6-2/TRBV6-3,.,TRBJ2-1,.,CASSYSSREQFF,TGTGCCAGCAGTTACAGTAGTAGAGAGCAGTTCTTC
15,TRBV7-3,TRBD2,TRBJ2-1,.,CASSSQRGLYNEQFF,TGTGCCAGCAGCTCACAGCGGGGATTGTACAATGAGCAGTTCTTC
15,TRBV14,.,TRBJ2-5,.,CASSSLGQRRETQYF,TGTGCCAGCAGCTCCCTCGGACAACGCCGGGAGACCCAGTACTTC
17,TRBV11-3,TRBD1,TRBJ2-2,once,CASSQTIGTANTGELFF,TGTGCCAGCAGCCAAACTATTGGGACAGCGAACACCGGGGAGCTGTTTTTT
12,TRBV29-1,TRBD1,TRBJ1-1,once,CSAGGGNTEAFF,TGCAGCGCAGGGGGCGGGAACACTGAAGCTTTCTTT
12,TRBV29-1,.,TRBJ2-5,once,CSVGQNQETQYF,TGCAGCGTTGGGCAGAACCAAGAGACCCAGTACTTC
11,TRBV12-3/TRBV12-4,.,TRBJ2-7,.,CASSTSDEQYF,TGTGCCAGCAGCACTTCGGACGAGCAGTACTTC
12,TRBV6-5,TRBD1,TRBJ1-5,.,CASGTGGQPQHF,TGTGCCTCCGGGACAGGGGGGCAGCCCCAGCATTTT
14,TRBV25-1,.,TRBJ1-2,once,CASSDPTGSAGYTF,TGTGCCAGCAGTGACCCCACAGGGAGCGCTGGCTACACCTTC
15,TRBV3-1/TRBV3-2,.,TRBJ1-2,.,CASSQGQGQYYGYTF,TGTGCCAGCAGCCAAGGTCAGGGGCAGTACTATGGCTACACCTTC
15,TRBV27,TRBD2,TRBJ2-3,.,CASSSPSGGTDTQYF,TGTGCCAGCAGTTCGCCTAGCGGGGGCACAGATACGCAGTATTTT
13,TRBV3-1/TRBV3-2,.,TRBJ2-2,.,CASSQLGVGELFF,TGTGCCAGCAGCCAACTAGGGGTCGGGGAGCTGTTTTTT
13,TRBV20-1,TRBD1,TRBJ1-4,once,CSASVTGGAKLFF,TGCAGTGCTAGTGTTACAGGGGGGGCAAAACTGTTTTTT
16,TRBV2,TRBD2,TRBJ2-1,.,CASSELSGGMVNEQFF,TGTGCCAGCAGTGAGCTCAGCGGGGGGATGGTGAATGAGCAGTTCTTC
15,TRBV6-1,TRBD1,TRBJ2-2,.,CASSEKGARTGELFF,TGTGCCAGCAGTGAAAAGGGGGCTCGCACCGGGGAGCTGTTTTTT
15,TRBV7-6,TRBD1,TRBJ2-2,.,CASSRQGFDTGELFF,TGTGCCAGCAGCAGACAGGGTTTTGATACCGGGGAGCTGTTTTTT
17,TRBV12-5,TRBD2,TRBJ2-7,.,CASGTSRLAGRSYEQYF,TGTGCTAGTGGGACCAGCCGACTAGCGGGGAGATCCTACGAGCAGTACTTC
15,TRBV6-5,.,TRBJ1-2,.,CASSYQGNSYYGYTF,TGTGCCAGCAGTTACCAGGGGAACAGCTACTATGGCTACACCTTC
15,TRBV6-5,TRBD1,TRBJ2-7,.,CASTTGGLIYDEQYF,TGTGCCAGCACCACAGGGGGCCTCATCTACGACGAGCAGTACTTC
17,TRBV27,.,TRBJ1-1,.,CASTTTGFRGMNTEAFF,TGTGCCAGCACCACCACAGGGTTCCGGGGCATGAACACTGAAGCTTTCTTT
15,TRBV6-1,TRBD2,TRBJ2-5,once,CASSEVWLAEETQYF,TGTGCCAGCAGTGAAGTGTGGCTAGCGGAAGAGACCCAGTACTTC
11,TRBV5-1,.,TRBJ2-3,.,CASSLSDTQYF,TGCGCCAGCAGCTTGTCGGATACGCAGTATTTT
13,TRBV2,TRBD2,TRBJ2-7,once,CASSGGGMSEQYF,TGTGCCAGCAGTGGCGGGGGAATGAGCGAGCAGTACTTC
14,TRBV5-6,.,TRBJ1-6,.,CASSFEQGISPLHF,TGTGCCAGCAGCTTCGAACAGGGCATATCACCCCTCCACTTT
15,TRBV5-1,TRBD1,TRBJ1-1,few,CASRPGGAYGTEAFF,TGCGCCAGCAGGCCAGGGGGCGCCTATGGCACTGAAGCTTTCTTT
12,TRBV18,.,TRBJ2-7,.,CASSPPTYEQYF,TGTGCCAGCTCACCACCCACCTACGAGCAGTACTTC
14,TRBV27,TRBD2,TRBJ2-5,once,CASSLGRGQETQYF,TGTGCCAGCAGTTTGGGGCGGGGGCAAGAGACCCAGTACTTC
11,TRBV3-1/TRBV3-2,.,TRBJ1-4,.,CASRRGEKLFF,TGTGCCAGCAGACGGGGTGAAAAACTGTTTTTT
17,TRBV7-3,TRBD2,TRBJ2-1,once,CASSLNPGLAGANEQFF,TGTGCCAGCAGCTTAAACCCCGGCCTAGCGGGGGCGAATGAGCAGTTCTTC
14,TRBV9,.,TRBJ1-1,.,CASTVLKRDTEAFF,TGTGCCAGCACGGTGCTCAAGAGGGACACTGAAGCTTTCTTT
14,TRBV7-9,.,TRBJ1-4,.,CASSSGTHNEKLFF,TGTGCCAGCAGCTCGGGGACTCATAATGAAAAACTGTTTTTT
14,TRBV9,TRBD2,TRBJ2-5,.,CASSPRTSFETQYF,TGTGCCAGCAGCCCCCGGACTAGCTTTGAGACCCAGTACTTC